One T cell receptor beta chain is described in this entry. This record belongs to a study of blood T cell repertoires in COVID-19. About the research overall: Samples representing acute and convalescent COVID-19 were sourced from the United States, Italy and Spain. Sample material is recorded as cDNA or gDNA derived from T cells, B-cell-depleted T cells, or PBMCs.

Trimming cost V 3 bases and J 2 bases; bases outside gene matches: 6. CDR1 SQVTM and CDR2 ANQGSEA come from the germline V gene. The CDR3 is 14 residues long. In the study's own analysis: The authors estimated nucleated cell counts from reference gene primer amplification. Repertoires were generated with immunoSEQ multiplex PCR, while TCRdb's copy carries only in-frame clones and drops some. V and J calls and clone size are as listed in that table; D and trimming were resolved from the DNA. The sample holds approximately 59,000 clones, about 81% seen once. The sequence was obtained from an elderly man with acute or convalescent COVID-19. Specimen: peripheral blood. This chain links TRBV29-1 with TRBJ2-7; TRBD1 aligns across 8 bases. DNA of the CDR3: TGCAGCGTTGAGACCCGACAGGGGACCTACGAGCAGTACTTC. Translated, it gives CSVETRQGTYEQYF.